What follows are 28 T cell receptor beta chains derived from one specimen sequenced in a study of blood T cells in healthy people across ages. Then a second PCR, running roughly 7 to 11 cycles, was carried out with a sample-barcoded 5' primer and a J-beta primer mix. Each CDR3 protein gets one entry after TCRdb re-called the 5' RACE reads with MiXCR. This sample yields about 570,000 distinct CDR3 sequences, of which roughly 28% are seen a single time; around 18% belongs to the top ten. The specimen sequenced was blood. These receptors were collected from a woman in her 70s in good health.

The gene calls are TRBV6-2 or TRBV6-3 and TRBJ2-7; D is undetermined. The V gene lost 2 bases and the J gene lost 0 bases, with 2 bases spanning the gap. The germline gives CDR1 MNHEY, CDR2 SVGEGT. This CDR3 has 12 residues. Written as DNA, the CDR3 is TGTGCCAGCAGTTACAACTCCTACGAGCAGTACTTC. Protein sequence: CASSYNSYEQYF.

The rearrangement uses TRBV6-5 and TRBJ2-2, with D perhaps matching TRBD1 (6 bases). CDR3 length: 15 residues. Trimming removed 0 bases from V and 5 bases from J, with 10 bases in between. Per germline, CDR1 MNHEY and CDR2 SVGAGI. CDR3 loop: CASSYSRRGTGELFF. The DNA of the CDR3 is TGTGCCAGCAGTTACTCGAGAAGGGGGACCGGGGAGCTGTTTTTT.

The sample holds a few counts of this clonotype. The V call is TRBV11-2, the J call TRBJ2-1, with D perhaps assigned TRBD1 or TRBD2 (7 bases each). The germline V and J ends were trimmed by 5 bases and 6 bases, with 17 bases remaining between them. The CDR3 totals 15 residues. The V gene's germline CDR1 is SGHAT and CDR2 FQNNGV. The CDR3 here is CASSQRTGGGNEQFF. The CDR3 DNA follows: TGTGCCAGCAGCCAAAGGACAGGCGGGGGCAATGAGCAGTTCTTC.

The CDR3 coding sequence is TGTGCCTGGAGTGCGGGGGGCAACTTTAACTATGGCTACACCTTC. This sequence encodes CAWSAGGNFNYGYTF. The chain employs TRBV30 and TRBJ1-2; D perhaps matches TRBD1 (6 bases). Germline CDR1 and CDR2: GTSNPN and SVGIG (reference sequence). The CDR3 has 15 amino acids. Between the trimmed V and J ends, which lost 1 base and 1 base, there was a span of 13 bases.

Only one count was recorded for this clonotype. The V and J genes are TRBV7-9 and TRBJ1-1; 10 nucleotides line up with TRBD1. The V segment lost 10 bases and the J segment 1 base; nucleotides outside the gene matches: 9. Germline values: CDR1 SEHNR, CDR2 FQNEAQ (reference sequence). The CDR3 loop spans 15 amino acids. The CDR3 DNA follows: TGTGCCACTACGTTGGGGGACAGGGGGAACACTGAAGCTTTCTTT. Translation gives CATTLGDRGNTEAFF.

The V call is TRBV7-2, the J call TRBJ2-7, with D hard to call. V lost 1 base and J lost 4, with 17 bases in between. This CDR3 is built from 16 residues. The germline V gene has CDR1 SGHTA and CDR2 FQGNSA. CDR3 DNA sequence: TGTGCCAGCAGCTTAGAGGCGCGCCCCATGGCTTACGAGCAGTACTTC. Residues: CASSLEARPMAYEQYF.

The chain links TRBV3-1 to TRBJ2-1; 12 positions agree with TRBD1. Germline V gene lookup returns CDR1 LGHDT and CDR2 YNNKEL (reference sequence). Trimming cost V 0 bases and J 8 bases; bases outside gene matches: 5. The CDR3 is 16 residues long. CDR3 region: CASSQDGTGGLDEQFF. DNA of the CDR3: TGTGCCAGCAGCCAAGATGGGACAGGGGGCCTCGATGAGCAGTTCTTC.

J is TRBJ2-1 and V is TRBV20-1, with 7 bases identical to TRBD1. V shed 0 bases, J shed 7 bases, and the junction held 12 bases outside the gene matches. Germline lookup yields CDR1 DFQATT and CDR2 SNEGSKA (reference sequence). This CDR3 is built from 16 residues. The CDR3 DNA is TGCAGTGCTAGAGATGGGGACAGAGGGGGTTTGAATGAGCAGTTCTTC. It is translated as CSARDGDRGGLNEQFF.

This chain joins TRBV4-1 and TRBJ2-6; TRBD2 matches at 7 bases. The germline V gene encodes CDR1 MGHRA and CDR2 YSYEKL. Trimming removed 1 base from V and 2 bases from J; junction bases left unmatched: 11. The CDR3 is made up of 19 amino acids. CDR3 region: CASSQALGLGGAGANVLTF. The CDR3 nucleotides read TGCGCCAGCAGCCAAGCACTGGGGCTGGGAGGGGCTGGGGCCAACGTCCTGACTTTC.

Here the CDR3 reads CSAGDFTEAFF. CDR3 nucleotide sequence: TGCAGCGCCGGGGACTTCACTGAAGCTTTCTTT. The rearrangement uses TRBV29-1 and TRBJ1-1; a possible D gene is TRBD1 (5 bases). There are 11 residues in the CDR3. V lost 7 bases, J lost 4 bases, and 10 bases lay in between. The germline CDR1 and CDR2 sequences are SQVTM and ANQGSEA.

The chain is built from TRBV7-2 and TRBJ2-3; D uncertain. The germline CDR1 and CDR2 sequences are SGHTA and FQGNSA. V lost 5 bases and J lost 2, with 11 bases in between. The CDR3 contains 14 residues. CDR3 protein: CASSAGRITDTQYF. CDR3 nucleotide sequence: TGTGCCAGCAGCGCTGGACGCATCACAGATACGCAGTATTTT.

V usage is TRBV15 and J usage is TRBJ1-2; D gene ambiguous. CDR3 length equals 11 residues. Trimming removed 3 bases at V and 10 bases at J, with 9 bases between. CDR1 LNHNV and CDR2 YYDKDF come from the germline V gene (reference sequence). CDR3 sequence: CATSSREYYTF. CDR3 DNA: TGTGCCACCAGCAGCCGGGAGTACTACACCTTC.

This clonotype has a handful of counts. The gene calls are TRBV29-1 and TRBJ2-3, with a weak D call TRBD2 (5 bases). The CDR3 covers 14 residues. Germline V gene lookup returns CDR1 SQVTM and CDR2 ANQGSEA. V was shortened by 6 bases and J by 2 bases, with 15 bases between the two germline ends. The CDR3 coding sequence is TGCAGCGTGGGGTCGGGGTTAATCACAGATACGCAGTATTTT. It codes for CSVGSGLITDTQYF.

In this sample, this clonotype turned up a few times. The chain carries TRBV7-2 and TRBJ2-3; TRBD2 might be the D (6 bases). Germline V gene sequence: CDR1 SGHTA, CDR2 FQGNSA. Trimming shortened V by 8 bases and J by 2 bases, and 17 bases separated the two germline ends. The CDR3 has 15 amino acids. The CDR3 DNA is TGTGCCAGCCAACTCCGGCGGGGAATCACAGATACGCAGTATTTT. Its protein product is CASQLRRGITDTQYF.

As to this clonotype: At one end, the junction sequence differs from germline, possibly due to a read error. The chain couples TRBV7-9 to TRBJ1-4; the match to TRBD1 covers 9 bases. The CDR3 is made up of 14 amino acids. Germline CDR1 SEHNR, CDR2 FQNEAQ (reference sequence). CDR3 sequence: CASSFTGGGEKLLF. The CDR3 bases are TGTGCCAGCAGCTTCACAGGGGGCGGTGAAAAACTGCTTTTT.

The chain is built from TRBV7-9 and TRBJ1-1; 8 positions agree with TRBD1. The trim removed 4 bases at V and 0 bases at J, leaving 4 bases unmatched. Germline V CDR1 and CDR2: SEHNR, FQNEAQ (reference sequence). The CDR3 runs to 15 residues. The CDR3 here is CASSYRTGMNTEAFF. As DNA, the CDR3 is TGTGCCAGCAGCTACCGGACAGGGATGAACACTGAAGCTTTCTTT.

The rearrangement uses TRBV2 and TRBJ1-2; no reliable D call. Trimming cost V 1 base and J 4 bases, with 10 bases left between them. CDR3 length equals 14 residues. Germline CDR1 reads SNHLY; CDR2 reads FYNNEI. CDR3 region: CASSEGASIYGYTF. DNA for the CDR3: TGTGCCAGCAGTGAAGGGGCCAGTATCTATGGCTACACCTTC.

The rearrangement joins TRBV29-1 to TRBJ2-3, with D unclear. This CDR3 has 14 residues. With 3 bases removed from V and 0 bases from J, the gap between germline ends came to 10 bases. CDR1 SQVTM and CDR2 ANQGSEA come from the germline V gene. The CDR3 DNA sequence: TGCAGCGTTGAGCGGACGGCTAGCACAGATACGCAGTATTTT. Protein product: CSVERTASTDTQYF.

J is TRBJ1-3 and V is TRBV12-3 or TRBV12-4; weak D call: TRBD1 (6 bases). V dropped 4 bases and J dropped 0 bases, with 10 bases sitting between them. This CDR3 contains 15 residues. The CDR3 reads CASSSPGASGNTIYF. The CDR3 nucleotides are TGTGCCAGCAGTTCCCCAGGGGCCTCTGGAAACACCATATATTTT.

The chain links TRBV4-3 to TRBJ1-2; 8 nucleotides line up with TRBD1. This CDR3 region has 15 residues. Germline values: CDR1 LGHNA, CDR2 YSLEER. V dropped 4 bases and J dropped 4; count of bases not matched to a gene: 8. Here the CDR3 reads CASSPGAGGFYGYTF. The CDR3 DNA reads as TGCGCCAGCAGCCCCGGGGCAGGGGGCTTCTATGGCTACACCTTC.

The rearrangement joins TRBV6-1 to TRBJ1-1; tentatively, D is TRBD1 (5 bases). Looked up from germline, CDR1 is MNHNS and CDR2 is SASEGT. Trimming left V 2 bases short and J 1 base short, with 11 bases between. The CDR3 consists of 15 residues. Written as DNA, the CDR3 is TGTGCCAGCAGTGAATCGGGGCTTAGGAACACTGAAGCTTTCTTT. Amino acids: CASSESGLRNTEAFF.

V and J are TRBV20-1 and TRBJ2-3, with D possibly TRBD2 on 6 matching bases. CDR3 length: 14 residues. V was clipped by 5 bases and J by 7 bases, with 19 bases between them. From germline, CDR1 is DFQATT and CDR2 SNEGSKA (reference sequence). CDR3 region: CSAPLGAGPYTQYF. In nucleotides, the CDR3 is TGCAGTGCTCCCCTCGGGGCGGGACCCTATACGCAGTATTTT.

Points on this clonotype: At one boundary the junction diverges from the germline segment, which might be a read error. The V call is TRBV20-1, the J call TRBJ2-5; perhaps TRBD2 as D (6 bases). The CDR3 consists of 15 residues. Per germline, CDR1 DFQATT and CDR2 SNEGSKA (reference sequence). In DNA form, the CDR3 reads TGCGGTGCTAGAGGGACCGGGAGTTGGCAAGAGACCCAGTACTTC. This encodes CGARGTGSWQETQYF.

The chain carries TRBV20-1 and TRBJ2-3; the match to TRBD2 covers 10 bases. CDR1 and CDR2 (germline): DFQATT, SNEGSKA (reference sequence). The CDR3 runs to 15 residues. The CDR3 DNA sequence: TGCACCCACCCTAGCGGGGGAACGCTGAGAGATACGCAGTATTTT. Amino acid sequence: CTHPSGGTLRDTQYF.

The J gene is TRBJ1-1, the V gene TRBV27, with 7 bases lining up with TRBD1. The CDR3 totals 11 residues. With 5 bases clipped from V and 11 bases from J, the junction kept 5 bases outside the gene matches. Germline V gene sequence: CDR1 MNHEY, CDR2 SMNVEV (reference sequence). The chain's CDR3 is CASSRQGSAFF. The CDR3 DNA is TGTGCCAGCAGTCGACAGGGTAGTGCTTTCTTT.

This clonotype was observed many times. The chain uses TRBV5-1 and TRBJ1-4, with unresolved D. V lost 3 bases to trimming and J lost 7 bases, with 4 bases between them. This CDR3 spans 11 amino acids. Germline CDR1 reads SGHRS; CDR2 reads YFSETQ. The CDR3 nucleotides read TGCGCCAGCAGCTCGGGTGAAAAACTGTTTTTT. Translated: CASSSGEKLFF.

The chain has TRBV9 and TRBJ2-4; 11 bases align to TRBD2. This CDR3 is built from 16 residues. Trimming removed 0 bases from V and 9 bases from J; junction bases left unmatched: 8. From germline, CDR1 is SGDLS and CDR2 YYNGEE. CDR3 sequence: CASSVASGGQGGIQYF. CDR3 bases: TGTGCCAGCAGCGTAGCTAGCGGGGGGCAGGGGGGCATTCAGTACTTC.

V is TRBV5-1 and J is TRBJ2-5; D possibly corresponds to TRBD2 (6 bases). Looked up from germline, CDR1 is SGHRS and CDR2 is YFSETQ. The V and J ends lost 5 bases and 5 bases respectively, with 13 bases between them. The CDR3 contains 13 residues. CDR3 region: CASSPGTHETQYF. The DNA of the CDR3 is TGCGCCAGCAGTCCCGGGACTCACGAGACCCAGTACTTC.